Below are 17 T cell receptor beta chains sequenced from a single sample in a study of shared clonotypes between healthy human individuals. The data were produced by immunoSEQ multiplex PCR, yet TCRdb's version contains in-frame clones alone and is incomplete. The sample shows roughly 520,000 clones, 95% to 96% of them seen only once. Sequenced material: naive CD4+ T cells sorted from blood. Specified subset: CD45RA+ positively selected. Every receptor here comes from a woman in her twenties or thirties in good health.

The chain's CDR3 is CASSRGWGQPQHF. CDR3 nucleotide sequence: TGCGCCAGCAGCAGGGGCTGGGGACAGCCCCAGCATTTT. This chain joins TRBV5-1 and TRBJ1-5, with D maybe TRBD1 (5 bases). The CDR3 spans 13 residues. The V and J ends lost 4 bases and 7 bases respectively, with 12 bases between them. Germline lookup yields CDR1 SGHRS and CDR2 YFSETQ.

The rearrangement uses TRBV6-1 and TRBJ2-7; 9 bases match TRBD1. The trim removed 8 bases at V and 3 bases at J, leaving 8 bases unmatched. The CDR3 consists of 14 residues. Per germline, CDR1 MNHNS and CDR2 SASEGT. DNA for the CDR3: TGTGCCAGCGAGAGACAGGGGGAAAACTACGAGCAGTACTTC. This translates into CASERQGENYEQYF.

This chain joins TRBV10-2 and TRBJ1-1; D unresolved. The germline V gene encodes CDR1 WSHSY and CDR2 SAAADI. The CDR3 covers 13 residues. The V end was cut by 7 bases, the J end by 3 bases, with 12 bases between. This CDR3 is CASTPRRDTEAFF. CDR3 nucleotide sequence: TGCGCCAGCACTCCGAGGAGGGACACTGAAGCTTTCTTT.

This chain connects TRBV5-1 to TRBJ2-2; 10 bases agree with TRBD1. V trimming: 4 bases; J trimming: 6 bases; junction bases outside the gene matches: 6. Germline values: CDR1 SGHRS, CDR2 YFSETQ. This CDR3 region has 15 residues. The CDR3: CASSHGQGVPGELFF. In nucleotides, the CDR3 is TGCGCCAGCAGCCACGGACAGGGGGTTCCCGGGGAGCTGTTTTTT.

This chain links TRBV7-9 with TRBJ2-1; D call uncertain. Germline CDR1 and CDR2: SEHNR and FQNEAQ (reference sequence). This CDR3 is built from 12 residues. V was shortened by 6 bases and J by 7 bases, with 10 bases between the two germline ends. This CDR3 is CASRYGVNEQFF. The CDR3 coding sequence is TGTGCCAGCAGATATGGGGTGAATGAGCAGTTCTTC.

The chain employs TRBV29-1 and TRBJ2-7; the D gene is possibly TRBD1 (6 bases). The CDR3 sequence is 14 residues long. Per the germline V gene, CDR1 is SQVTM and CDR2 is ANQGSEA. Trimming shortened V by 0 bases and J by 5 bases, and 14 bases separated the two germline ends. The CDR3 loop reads CSVEDSTGINEQYF. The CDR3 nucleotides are TGCAGCGTTGAAGATTCAACAGGGATAAACGAGCAGTACTTC.

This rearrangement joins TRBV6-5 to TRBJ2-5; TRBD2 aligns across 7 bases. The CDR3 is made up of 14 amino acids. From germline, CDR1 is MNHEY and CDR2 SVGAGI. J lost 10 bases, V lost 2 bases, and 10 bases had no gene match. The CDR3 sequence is CASSYTTSTLNQYF. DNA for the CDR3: TGTGCCAGCAGTTACACGACTAGCACCTTGAACCAGTACTTC.

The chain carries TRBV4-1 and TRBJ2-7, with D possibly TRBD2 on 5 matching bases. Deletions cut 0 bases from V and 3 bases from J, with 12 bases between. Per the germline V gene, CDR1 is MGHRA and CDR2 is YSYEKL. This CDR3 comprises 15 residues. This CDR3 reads CASSQDWLANYEQYF. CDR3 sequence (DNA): TGCGCCAGCAGCCAAGATTGGCTAGCAAACTACGAGCAGTACTTC.

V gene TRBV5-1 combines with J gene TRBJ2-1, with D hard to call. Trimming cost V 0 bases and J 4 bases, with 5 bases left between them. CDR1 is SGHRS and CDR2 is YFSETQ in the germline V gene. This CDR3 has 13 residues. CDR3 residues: CASSLETYNEQFF. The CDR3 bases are TGCGCCAGCAGCTTGGAGACTTACAATGAGCAGTTCTTC.

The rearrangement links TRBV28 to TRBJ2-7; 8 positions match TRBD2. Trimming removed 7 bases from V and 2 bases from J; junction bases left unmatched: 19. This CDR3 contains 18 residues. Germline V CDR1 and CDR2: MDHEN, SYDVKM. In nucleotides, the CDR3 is TGTGCCAGCACTCGAGGTCTCGCGGGAGGTATAGCAGCCTACGAGCAGTACTTC. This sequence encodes CASTRGLAGGIAAYEQYF.

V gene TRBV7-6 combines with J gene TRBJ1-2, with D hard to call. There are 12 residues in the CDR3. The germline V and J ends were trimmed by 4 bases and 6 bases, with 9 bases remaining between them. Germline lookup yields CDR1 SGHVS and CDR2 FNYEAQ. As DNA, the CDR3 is TGTGCCAGCAGCTCACACCTGGATGGCTACACCTTC. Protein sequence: CASSSHLDGYTF. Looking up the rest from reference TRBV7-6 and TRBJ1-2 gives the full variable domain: GAGVSQSPRYKVTKRGQDVALRCDPISGHVSLYWYRQALGQGPEFLTYFNYEAQQDKSGLPNDRFSAERPEGSISTLTIQRTEQRDSAMYRCASSSHLDGYTFGSGTRLTVV.

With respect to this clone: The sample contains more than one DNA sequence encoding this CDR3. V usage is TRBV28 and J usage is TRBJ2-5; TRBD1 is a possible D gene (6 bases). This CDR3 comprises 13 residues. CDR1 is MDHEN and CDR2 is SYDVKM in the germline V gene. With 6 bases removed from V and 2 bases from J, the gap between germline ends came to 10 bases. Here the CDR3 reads CASSSGQQETQYF. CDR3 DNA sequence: TGTGCCAGCAGCTCTGGACAGCAAGAGACCCAGTACTTC. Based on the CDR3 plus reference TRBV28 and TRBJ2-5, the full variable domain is DVKVTQSSRYLVKRTGEKVFLECVQDMDHENMFWYRQDPGLGLRLIYFSYDVKMKEKGDIPEGYSVSREKKERFSLILESASTNQTSMYLCASSSGQQETQYFGPGTRLLVL.

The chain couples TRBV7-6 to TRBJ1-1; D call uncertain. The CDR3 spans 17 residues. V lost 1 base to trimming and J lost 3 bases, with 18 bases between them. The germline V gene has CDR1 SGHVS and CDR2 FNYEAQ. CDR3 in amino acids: CASSLGQAARTDTEAFF. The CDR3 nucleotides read TGTGCCAGCAGCTTAGGTCAAGCGGCACGCACGGACACTGAAGCTTTCTTT.

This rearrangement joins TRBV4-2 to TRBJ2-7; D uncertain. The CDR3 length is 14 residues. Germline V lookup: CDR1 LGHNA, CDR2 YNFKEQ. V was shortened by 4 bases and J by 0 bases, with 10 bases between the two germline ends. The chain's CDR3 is CASSRGGSSYEQYF. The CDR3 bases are TGTGCCAGCAGCCGCGGTGGCAGCTCCTACGAGCAGTACTTC.

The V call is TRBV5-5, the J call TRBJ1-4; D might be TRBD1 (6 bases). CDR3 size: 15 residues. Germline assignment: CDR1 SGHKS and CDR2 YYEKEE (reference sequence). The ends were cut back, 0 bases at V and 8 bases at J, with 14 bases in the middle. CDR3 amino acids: CASSLAWGRQEKLFF. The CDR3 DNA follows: TGTGCCAGCAGCTTGGCCTGGGGGCGCCAGGAAAAACTGTTTTTT.

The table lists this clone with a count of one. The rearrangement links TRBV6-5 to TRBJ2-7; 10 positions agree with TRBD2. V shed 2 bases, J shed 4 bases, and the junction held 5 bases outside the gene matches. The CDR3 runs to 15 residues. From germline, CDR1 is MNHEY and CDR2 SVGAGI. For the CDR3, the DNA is TGTGCCAGCAGTTACCTAGCGGGAGATCCATACGAGCAGTACTTC. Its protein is CASSYLAGDPYEQYF.

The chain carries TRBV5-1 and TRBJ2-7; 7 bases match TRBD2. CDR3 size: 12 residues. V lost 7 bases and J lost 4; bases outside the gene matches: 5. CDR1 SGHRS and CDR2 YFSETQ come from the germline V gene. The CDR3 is CASSAGVYEQYF. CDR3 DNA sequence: TGCGCCAGCTCGGCGGGAGTTTACGAGCAGTACTTC.